This TCR beta chain is drawn from a study of identifying expanded T cells in peripheral blood. Regarding the study as a whole: Roughly 1.2 clones differed between technical replicates, versus roughly 17 and 20 over time. Variance in clone template counts between approximately two-week samples significantly increased with total template count across all healthy donors.

Collection occurred without any documented infections or immune events in donors. Only in-frame clones appear in the TCRdb table, and some are missing; sequencing was by immunoSEQ multiplex PCR. Found here are some 97,000 clones, over 80% of them singletons; the top ten hold 5.5% to 6.5%. Germline V gives CDR1 SGHVS, CDR2 FNYEAQ. V lost 6 bases, J lost 5 bases, and 19 bases lay in between. The CDR3 consists of 15 residues. Turning to this clone: Its antigen remains unknown.

The sample consisted of blood. The gene calls are TRBV7-6 and TRBJ1-2; tentative D call: TRBD1 (5 bases). The source of this sequence is a person between 18 and 75 years old in good health. The CDR3 DNA is TGTGCCAGCAGTCCCCGGGGCCCCCACGCTTATGGCTACACCTTC. It encodes CASSPRGPHAYGYTF.